Below, 22 T cell receptor beta chains from the same sample are listed, as sequenced in a study of TET2 disruption in CD19-targeted CAR T cells. Treatment of the sample: autologous CTL019 cells: CD19 CAR with 4-1BB and CD3 zeta domains. The table came from immunoSEQ multiplex PCR; TCRdb's copy has only in-frame clones and leaves some out. The ten most abundant clones cover roughly 1.8% of a sample with 25,000 to 30,000 clones. These receptors lack a known antigen. The input for sequencing was CD8- CAR+ T cells sorted from cultured blood T cells, taken for CD19 CAR T cell therapy. Subset here: CD8-negative CAR-positive T cells from the infusion product. The receptor source for this set is a man between 65 and 85 years old with chronic lymphocytic leukemia.

A word on this clone: The DNA ends 3 residues before the CDR3 does, and the rest of the CDR3 is filled in from the germline J gene. The V and J genes are TRBV19 and TRBJ2-4; 10 bases are shared with TRBD1. The CDR3 covers 15 residues. Germline loops: CDR1 LNHDA, CDR2 SQIVND (reference sequence). The CDR3 loop reads CASSAGQGNGYGQYF. CDR3 bases read: TGTGCCAGTAGTGCGGGACAGGGGAACGGATATGGT. Complete variable domain (other parts from reference TRBV19 and TRBJ2-4): DGGITQSPKYLFRKEGQNVTLSCEQNLNHDAMYWYRQDPGQGLRLIYYSQIVNDFQKGDIAEGYSVSREKKESFPLTVTSAQKNPTAFYLCASSAGQGNGYGQYFGAGTRLSVL.

CDR3 DNA (partial): TGTGCCAGCAGCCGATCTAGCGGGGGTCCCGGAGAGACC. Encoded protein: CASSRSSGGPGET. Given in full, the CDR3 is CASSRSSGGPGETQYF. The V and J genes are TRBV13 and TRBJ2-5, with 10 bases lining up with TRBD2. The read gets to within 3 residues of the CDR3 end, and the germline J gene fills in the rest. The CDR3 consists of 16 residues. Germline V gives CDR1 PRHDT, CDR2 FYEKMQ (reference sequence). With V trimmed by 5 bases and J by 4 bases, 10 bases remained unmatched.

Comments on this clone: From the germline J gene comes the end of the CDR3, since the read stops 3 residues before it. V and J are TRBV20-1 and TRBJ2-4; 7 bases match TRBD1. CDR3 size: 16 residues. Germline CDR1 and CDR2: DFQATT and SNEGSKA (reference sequence). The CDR3 DNA, read in part, is TGCAGTGCTAGCCCCCCCCGGGACAGAAGTAATCAGCCT. As protein: CSASPPRDRSNQP. The CDR3 in its entirety is CSASPPRDRSNQPQYF.

This clone is called medium-sized based on its frequency. Read coverage stops 3 residues before the CDR3 terminus; the germline J gene supplies the remainder. V gene TRBV5-4 combines with J gene TRBJ1-4, with 9 nucleotides matching TRBD1. This CDR3 region has 14 residues. Per germline, CDR1 SGHNT and CDR2 YYREEE (reference sequence). V was clipped by 3 bases and J by 8 bases; unmatched bases: 5. CDR3 protein: CASSSGTGREKLFF. CDR3 DNA (partial): TGTGCCAGCAGCTCCGGGACAGGGAGGGAAAAA.

About this clone itself: With the read ending 3 residues before the CDR3 end, the germline J gene is used to fill in that end. This chain links TRBV11-3 with TRBJ2-2; weak D call: TRBD2 (6 bases). The CDR3 is made up of 14 amino acids. Trimming took 1 base from V and 4 from J, leaving 7 bases between them. The germline V gene has CDR1 SGHNT and CDR2 YENEEA. CDR3 bases read: TGTGCCAGCAGCTTAGCAGCGGGCACCGGGGAG. This translates into CASSLAAGTGE. In full, the CDR3 reads CASSLAAGTGELFF.

About this clone itself: The CDR3 end is not reached by the read, which stops 3 residues before it; the germline J gene fills it in. The chain recombines TRBV19 with TRBJ1-2; D is uncertain. The CDR3 contains 11 residues. The germline gives CDR1 LNHDA, CDR2 SQIVND (reference sequence). The covered CDR3 bases are TGTGCCAGTTCATCGGGGTACGAC. Translation: CASSSGYD. The complete CDR3 sequence is CASSSGYDYTF.

Turning to this clone: The CDR3 end lies 3 residues beyond the end of the read and is filled in from the germline J gene. The chain employs TRBV3-1 (or the pseudogene TRBV3-2) and TRBJ1-6; D is undetermined. Trimming took off 4 bases at V and 0 bases at J, with 13 bases between the two ends. The CDR3 runs 17 residues. Germline V gene sequence: CDR1 LGHDT, CDR2 YNNKEL (reference sequence). Here the CDR3 reads CASSLEGPSSYNSPLHF. The sequenced CDR3 bases are TGTGCCAGCAGCCTGGAAGGGCCCAGCTCCTATAATTCACCC.

CDR3 in amino acids: CASSHSGGALNEQFF. CDR3 bases read: TGTGCCAGCAGCCACAGCGGGGGGGCCTTGAATGAG. The chain joins TRBV6-4 to TRBJ2-1; TRBD2 matches 10 bases. The observed sequence ends 3 residues before the CDR3 terminus, with the missing tail filled in from the germline J gene. J gave up 7 bases and V 6 bases, and 9 bases lay outside the gene matches. The CDR3 loop spans 15 amino acids. Germline CDR1 and CDR2: MRHNA and SNTAGT.

For this clone: The read ends 3 residues early relative to the CDR3; the germline J gene fills the gap. V gene TRBV5-1 combines with J gene TRBJ1-2; D perhaps matches TRBD1 (6 bases). The V gene's germline CDR1 is SGHRS and CDR2 YFSETQ. CDR3 length: 18 residues. Incomplete CDR3 DNA: TGCGCCAGCAGCTTGTGGACGGGGGGACAATCTAGCACAGATACC. Its translation: CASSLWTGGQSSTDT. The entire CDR3 reads CASSLWTGGQSSTDTYTF. Together with reference TRBV5-1 and TRBJ1-2, the CDR3 gives the full variable domain: KAGVTQTPRYLIKTRGQQVTLSCSPISGHRSVSWYQQTPGQGLQFLFEYFSETQRNKGNFPGRFSGRQFSNSRSEMNVSTLELGDSALYLCASSLWTGGQSSTDTYTFGSGTRLTVV.

Of note for this clone: The read ends 3 residues before the CDR3 terminus; that terminus is restored from the germline J gene. This rearrangement joins TRBV7-2 to TRBJ2-4, with 8 bases identical to TRBD1. The germline V gene encodes CDR1 SGHTA and CDR2 FQGNSA. The CDR3 sequence is 15 residues long. The covered CDR3 bases are TGTGCCAGCAGCTCCAGACAGGGGAAAGAGGAGACT. Protein: CASSSRQGKEET. The entire CDR3 is CASSSRQGKEETQYF. The full variable domain, rest sourced from reference TRBV7-2 and TRBJ2-4, is GAGVSQSPSNKVTEKGKDVELRCDPISGHTALYWYRQSLGQGLEFLIYFQGNSAPDKSGLPSDRFSAERTGGSVSTLTIQRTQQEDSAVYLCASSSRQGKEETQYFGAGTRLSVL.

Points on this clone: The CDR3 end is not reached by the read, which stops 3 residues before it; the germline J gene fills it in. The chain links TRBV10-2 to TRBJ1-2; D is possibly TRBD1 (6 bases). Trimming removed 6 bases from V and 4 bases from J, with 18 bases in between. Germline loops: CDR1 WSHSY, CDR2 SAAADI. The CDR3 is 15 amino acids. The CDR3 loop is CASSSEGGVIYGYTF. Partial CDR3 DNA: TGCGCCAGCAGCAGTGAGGGGGGGGTTATCTATGGC.

As to this clone: Read coverage stops 3 residues before the CDR3 terminus; the germline J gene supplies the remainder. V is TRBV12-3 or TRBV12-4 and J is TRBJ2-3, with D possibly being TRBD2 (6 bases). This CDR3 comprises 14 residues. Trimming left V 3 bases short and J 4 bases short, with 11 bases between. This chain's CDR3 is CASSFKRRADTQYF. The sequenced part of the CDR3 DNA is TGTGCCAGCAGTTTTAAAAGGAGGGCAGATACG.

On this clone: A junction boundary mismatches the germline segment, possibly from a read error. The CDR3 end falls 3 residues outside the read, so it is completed with the germline J gene. V usage is TRBV18 and J usage is TRBJ2-1; 8 nucleotides agree with TRBD2. Germline V gene lookup returns CDR1 KGHSH and CDR2 LQKENI. The CDR3 sequence is 20 residues long. Incomplete CDR3 DNA: TGTGCCAGCCCACCCCCGGGGGGGGCCCCGGCAGCGGGCGCCGGGAGTGAG. It translates to CASPPPGGAPAAGAGSE. The CDR3 in full is CASPPPGGAPAAGAGSEQFF.

Concerning this clone itself: The read ends 3 residues shy of where the CDR3 ends; the end is completed using the germline J gene. The chain has TRBV5-1 and TRBJ2-3, with TRBD2 matching 11 bases. This CDR3 is 15 amino acids long. Germline assignment: CDR1 SGHRS and CDR2 YFSETQ. Partial CDR3 DNA: TGCGCCAGCAGCTCGACTAGCGGGGAGGGGGAGACG. Amino acid sequence: CASSSTSGEGET. The entire CDR3 reads CASSSTSGEGETQYF.

Points on this clone: The read terminates 3 residues ahead of where the CDR3 ends, so the germline J gene completes it. The rearrangement links TRBV7-3 to TRBJ1-1; a weak D match, TRBD1 (5 bases). The CDR3 is 13 amino acids. Germline V gene lookup returns CDR1 SGHTA and CDR2 FQGTGA. V lost 1 base, J lost 3 bases, and 6 bases lay in between. The covered CDR3 bases are TGTGCCAGCAGCTTAAGCAGGGACACTGAA. It codes for CASSLSRDTE. The whole CDR3 region reads CASSLSRDTEAFF.

A note on this clone: The CDR3 end is not reached by the read, which stops 3 residues before it; the germline J gene fills it in. The chain recombines TRBV20-1 with TRBJ2-7; TRBD1 agrees at 8 bases. Per the germline V gene, CDR1 is DFQATT and CDR2 is SNEGSKA (reference sequence). The CDR3 consists of 13 residues. V shed 5 bases and J 3 bases; nucleotides not matched to a gene: 6. CDR3 loop: CSARGTGDYEQYF. CDR3 bases read: TGCAGTGCTCGGGGGACAGGAGACTACGAG.

A note on this clone: Sequencing ends 3 residues short of the CDR3 end; the germline J gene provides the rest. The chain links TRBV5-6 to TRBJ2-3; 7 bases are a match to TRBD1. V lost 4 bases to trimming and J lost 2 bases; unmatched junction nucleotides: 4. This CDR3 is 14 amino acids long. Germline-derived CDR1 and CDR2 are SGHDT and YYEEEE. The CDR3 reads CASSRQGPTDTQYF. The CDR3 DNA, read in part, is TGTGCCAGCAGCCGACAGGGCCCCACAGATACG.

About this clone: The read stops 3 residues short of the end of the CDR3; the missing end is completed from the germline J gene. The V call is TRBV18, the J call TRBJ1-2, with 7 bases matching TRBD1. Germline CDR1 and CDR2: KGHSH and LQKENI. The CDR3 is made up of 13 amino acids. The CDR3 bases that were read are TGTGCCAGCTCACCCGACAGGGCGCTCGAC. Translated: CASSPDRALD. The whole CDR3 region reads CASSPDRALDYTF.

Of note for this clone: The read terminates 3 residues ahead of where the CDR3 ends, so the germline J gene completes it. The genes are TRBV20-1 and TRBJ2-1, with TRBD2 as a possible D gene (7 bases). Between the trimmed V and J ends, which lost 7 bases and 2 bases, there was a span of 18 bases. The CDR3 contains 15 residues. Looked up from germline, CDR1 is DFQATT and CDR2 is SNEGSKA (reference sequence). The CDR3 DNA, read in part, is TGCAGTGGCCCGACGGCGGGGGCAGCCTACAATGAG. Residues: CSGPTAGAAYNE. The CDR3, in full, reads CSGPTAGAAYNEQFF.

In terms of frequency, this clone is medium-sized. The read ends 3 residues before the CDR3 terminus; that terminus is restored from the germline J gene. The chain combines TRBV18 with TRBJ1-1; D may be TRBD1 (5 bases). Germline values: CDR1 KGHSH, CDR2 LQKENI. The CDR3 is 15 amino acids. V lost 3 bases, J lost 1 base, and 12 bases lay in between. This chain's CDR3 is CASSPTQEKNTEAFF. The part of the CDR3 DNA that was read is TGTGCCAGCTCACCGACACAGGAGAAGAACACTGAA. The full variable domain, completed using reference TRBV18 and TRBJ1-1, is NAGVMQNPRHLVRRRGQEARLRCSPMKGHSHVYWYRQLPEEGLKFMVYLQKENIIDESGMPKERFSAEFPKEGPSILRIQQVVRGDSAAYFCASSPTQEKNTEAFFGQGTRLTVV.

A remark on this clone: In the same sample, other DNA sequences code for this CDR3. The CDR3 DNA, read in part, is TGTGCCATCAGTGAGTCGATGGGCAGCAGCTATGGC. It yields the protein CAISESMGSSYG. Given in full, the CDR3 is CAISESMGSSYGYTF. The chain couples TRBV10-3 to TRBJ1-2; D not resolved. The read ends 3 residues before the CDR3 terminus; that terminus is restored from the germline J gene. The CDR3 consists of 15 residues. Looked up from germline, CDR1 is ENHRY and CDR2 is SYGVKD. Trimming removed 0 bases at V and 4 bases at J, with 12 bases between.

A remark on this clone: This sample includes further DNA sequences coding for the same CDR3. The CDR3 bases that were read are TGCAGTGCTAGAGATGGCCAGGGTGGT. This gives the protein CSARDGQGG. The full CDR3 protein reads CSARDGQGGYTF. The rearrangement uses TRBV20-1 and TRBJ1-2, with D possibly TRBD1 on 5 matching bases. Sequencing ends 3 residues short of the CDR3 end; the germline J gene provides the rest. The CDR3 runs to 12 residues. Germline CDR1 is DFQATT and CDR2 is SNEGSKA (reference sequence).